This T cell receptor beta chain derives from a study of cytotoxic CD8 clonotypes in ibrutinib-treated CLL. For the study at large: After a median of about six years, 14 patients stayed remitted and about 12 progressed; responses had been partial in about 24 and complete in 2.

Study-wide findings and caveats: Clonality increased at ibrutinib response and stayed stable in sustained remission. At progression, however, it fell back toward baseline. Under treatment, the uncommon public clonotypes either contracted or remained stable.

On this clone: Its antigen is still unknown.

Generated by immunoSEQ multiplex PCR, the TCRdb table keeps only in-frame clones and is missing some. This table holds nearly 300,000 clones, less than 85% found once. The starting material was PBMCs, obtained at disease progression, from a patient treated with ibrutinib. This sequence was found in a human donor with chronic lymphocytic leukemia.

The CDR3 loop is CASSLGGGAEAFF. DNA of the CDR3: TGTGCCAGCAGCTTAGGCGGGGGGGCTGAAGCTTTCTTT. The genes are TRBV7-2 and TRBJ1-1, with D perhaps TRBD1 (5 bases). The CDR3 has 13 amino acids. Germline V gives CDR1 SGHTA, CDR2 FQGNSA. V was shortened by 1 base and J by 6 bases, with 9 bases between the two germline ends.